This TCR beta chain was obtained from a study of PD-L1 blockade in urothelial cancer. Study-wide background: Males with bladder-origin urothelial cancer constituted about nine tenths of the roughly 30 patients. Blood yielded a median of approximately 140,000 T cells per sample.

The CDR3 is 16 residues long. Germline CDR1 and CDR2: MNHNY and SVGAGI (reference sequence). The V end was cut by 5 bases, the J end by 6 bases, with 17 bases between. A few counts support this clone. What it binds is unknown. Produced via immunoSEQ multiplex PCR; TCRdb's table is partial and in-frame only. The sample has about 120,000 clones, around 88% seen once; the top ten hold under 2%. General study points: Durable benefit accompanied greater 3-week expansion of tumor-associated blood clones.

Described time point: peripheral blood 6 weeks after treatment start. All patients handed over anywhere from 1 to 8 samples, pretreatment and on-treatment. Sequencing was performed on PBMCs, taken around atezolizumab (anti-PD-L1) treatment. The TCR comes from a man in his sixties with urothelial cancer. V and J are TRBV6-6 and TRBJ1-6; D is perhaps TRBD1 (6 bases). This CDR3 is CASSPPSGVGNSPLHF. The CDR3 nucleotides are TGTGCCAGCAGTCCGCCATCAGGGGTAGGTAATTCACCCCTCCACTTT.